Sequencing of this TCR beta chain was carried out in a study of graft-versus-host responses after intestinal transplantation. Whole-study results and caveats: Clonal ratios of graft-versus-host to host-versus-graft in allografts were high for patients exhibiting graft-donor T cell macrochimerism.

V gave up 4 bases and J gave up 4 bases; unmatched junction bases: 1. CDR1 is MNHEY, CDR2 SVGAGI, per germline. This CDR3 is 14 amino acids long. Processing released intraepithelial and lamina propria lymphocytes from the graft tissue. Assay used: immunoSEQ multiplex PCR; TCRdb lists only in-frame clones, some missing. The sample includes thousands of clones, 68% of them seen just once. Comments on this clone: What it recognizes is unknown.

The specimen was ileum tissue, collected less than 60 days after transplant. The chain links TRBV6-5 to TRBJ2-3; 11 positions match TRBD1. The receptor's source is a human patient who received an intestinal transplant, so some T cells may come from the graft donor. The CDR3 sequence is CASSWGQGADTQYF. Here the CDR3 DNA reads TGTGCCAGCAGTTGGGGACAGGGGGCAGATACGCAGTATTTT.